This TCR beta chain was identified during a study of cytomegalovirus exposure and HLA in healthy donors. Whole-study context: About 80 million unique TCR sequences came from HLA-typed donors in an early release.

PCR amplification relied on 60 Vbeta primers (plus 13 Jbeta primers). TCRdb's copy holds only in-frame clones and misses some; the assay was immunoSEQ multiplex PCR. The sample has roughly 200,000 clones, about 80% seen once; the top ten hold under 2%. General observations from the study: In a later analysis, at a false discovery rate of 0.05, approximately 16,000 TCR beta sequences were associated with HLA alleles. Reportedly, cytomegalovirus status was diagnosed with high sensitivity and specificity. There were about 160 TCR beta chains listed as cytomegalovirus-associated.

As for this clone: What it recognizes is unknown.

The TCR comes from a man under 40 in good health and CMV-seronegative. Sequences were obtained from PBMCs.

The CDR3 loop is CTSSGLAGTHSYEQYF. CDR3 DNA: TGCACCAGCAGCGGACTAGCGGGCACGCACTCCTACGAGCAGTACTTC. The V call is TRBV1, the J call TRBJ2-7; whether TRBD2, the table's D call, matches the DNA was not checked. TRBV1 is a pseudogene segment. The CDR3 sequence is 16 residues long.